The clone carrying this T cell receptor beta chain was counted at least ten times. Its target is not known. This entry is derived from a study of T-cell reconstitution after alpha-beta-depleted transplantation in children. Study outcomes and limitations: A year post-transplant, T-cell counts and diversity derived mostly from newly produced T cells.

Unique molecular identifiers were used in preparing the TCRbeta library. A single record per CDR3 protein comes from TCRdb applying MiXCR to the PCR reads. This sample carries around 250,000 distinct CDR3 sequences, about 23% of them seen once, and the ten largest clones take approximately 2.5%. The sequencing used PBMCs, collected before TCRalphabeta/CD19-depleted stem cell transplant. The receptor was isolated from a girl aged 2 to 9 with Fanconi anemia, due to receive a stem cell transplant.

The CDR3 sequence is CAIRTSYTDTQYF. CDR3 DNA: TGTGCCATACGGACTAGCTACACAGATACGCAGTATTTT. The chain links TRBV10-3 to TRBJ2-3, with 8 bases identical to TRBD2. This CDR3 has 13 amino acids. Germline loops: CDR1 ENHRY, CDR2 SYGVKD. The J segment lost 2 bases and the V segment lost 9 bases, leaving 4 bases of the junction unmatched.